These T cell receptor beta chains were read from a single sample in a study of CD8 T cells in ankylosing spondylitis. Using its own MiXCR run on the 5' RACE reads, TCRdb lists one record per CDR3 protein. The data contain under 300,000 distinct CDR3 sequences, about 11% of them seen just once; the ten biggest clones take up 2.6%. Sequenced sample: blood, either unsorted or a sorted T cell fraction (not recorded which). These receptors all stem from a male donor with ankylosing spondylitis or in good health (not recorded which). The CDR3 runs from the conserved cysteine through the conserved F or W. Fields, in order: J gene, D gene, clone size, CDR3 length, V gene, CDR3 protein, CDR3 DNA. The D gene is left open where the match is weak. Clone size is shown for a subset of rows, as once, few, many or a class of expanded clone.

j_call: TRBJ1-5; d_call: TRBD1; clone_size: many; cdr3_length: 13; v_call: TRBV12-3/TRBV12-4; cdr3_aa: CASRGTGDQPQHF; cdr3_nt: TGTGCCAGCAGGGGGACAGGTGATCAGCCCCAGCATTTT
j_call: TRBJ2-2; d_call: TRBD1; clone_size: -; cdr3_length: 17; v_call: TRBV12-3/TRBV12-4; cdr3_aa: CASSLRGTGFDTGELFF; cdr3_nt: TGTGCCAGCAGTTTAAGAGGGACAGGGTTCGACACCGGGGAGCTGTTTTTT
j_call: TRBJ2-5; d_call: TRBD2; clone_size: many; cdr3_length: 16; v_call: TRBV18; cdr3_aa: CASSPGTSATQETQYF; cdr3_nt: TGTGCCAGCTCACCAGGGACTAGCGCCACCCAAGAGACCCAGTACTTC
j_call: TRBJ1-5; d_call: -; clone_size: many; cdr3_length: 13; v_call: TRBV29-1; cdr3_aa: CSVGDGGSRPQHF; cdr3_nt: TGCAGCGTCGGTGACGGAGGTAGTCGGCCCCAGCATTTT
j_call: TRBJ2-2; d_call: -; clone_size: many; cdr3_length: 14; v_call: TRBV2; cdr3_aa: CASTAYPGASELFF; cdr3_nt: TGTGCCAGCACCGCCTATCCGGGTGCCTCGGAGCTGTTTTTT
j_call: TRBJ2-1; d_call: -; clone_size: many; cdr3_length: 13; v_call: TRBV5-6; cdr3_aa: CASSAGSKISQFF; cdr3_nt: TGTGCCAGCAGCGCCGGGAGCAAAATCTCGCAGTTCTTC
j_call: TRBJ2-2; d_call: TRBD1; clone_size: -; cdr3_length: 15; v_call: TRBV7-2; cdr3_aa: CASSYGDRVTGELFF; cdr3_nt: TGTGCCAGCAGCTACGGGGACAGAGTCACCGGGGAGCTGTTTTTT
j_call: TRBJ1-6; d_call: -; clone_size: -; cdr3_length: 16; v_call: TRBV20-1; cdr3_aa: CSARVTVSSYNSPLHF; cdr3_nt: TGCAGTGCTAGAGTGACAGTTTCATCCTATAATTCACCCCTCCACTTT
j_call: TRBJ2-7; d_call: TRBD2; clone_size: many; cdr3_length: 16; v_call: TRBV4-1; cdr3_aa: CASSQDPAGGSYEQYF; cdr3_nt: TGCGCCAGCAGCCAAGATCCAGCGGGGGGGTCCTACGAGCAGTACTTC
j_call: TRBJ1-5; d_call: -; clone_size: -; cdr3_length: 13; v_call: TRBV3-1; cdr3_aa: CASSQGRAQPQHF; cdr3_nt: TGTGCCAGCAGCCAGGGCAGGGCTCAGCCCCAGCATTTT
j_call: TRBJ2-7; d_call: TRBD2; clone_size: many; cdr3_length: 15; v_call: TRBV6-1; cdr3_aa: CASSTLAYSSYEQYF; cdr3_nt: TGTGCCAGCAGTACACTAGCGTATAGCTCCTACGAGCAGTACTTC
j_call: TRBJ2-7; d_call: -; clone_size: -; cdr3_length: 15; v_call: TRBV11-2; cdr3_aa: CASSLTTASSYEQYF; cdr3_nt: TGTGCCAGCAGCTTAACGACAGCTAGCTCCTACGAGCAGTACTTC
j_call: TRBJ2-7; d_call: -; clone_size: -; cdr3_length: 13; v_call: TRBV29-1; cdr3_aa: CSVETASSYEQYF; cdr3_nt: TGCAGCGTTGAGACAGCCAGCTCCTACGAGCAGTACTTC
j_call: TRBJ2-7; d_call: -; clone_size: many; cdr3_length: 17; v_call: TRBV19; cdr3_aa: CASSRDYREWSSYEQYF; cdr3_nt: TGTGCCAGTAGTCGGGACTACAGGGAATGGAGCTCCTACGAGCAGTACTTC
j_call: TRBJ2-1; d_call: -; clone_size: few; cdr3_length: 13; v_call: TRBV7-2; cdr3_aa: CASSLPGRNEQFF; cdr3_nt: TGTGCCAGCAGCCTCCCTGGCAGAAATGAGCAGTTCTTC
j_call: TRBJ1-2; d_call: TRBD1; clone_size: many; cdr3_length: 15; v_call: TRBV24-1; cdr3_aa: CATSDLQGGTYRYTF; cdr3_nt: TGTGCCACCAGTGATTTACAGGGGGGAACCTATCGCTACACCTTC
j_call: TRBJ2-5; d_call: TRBD2; clone_size: many; cdr3_length: 16; v_call: TRBV4-1; cdr3_aa: CASSQGQGLAEETQYF; cdr3_nt: TGCGCCAGCAGCCAAGGCCAGGGACTAGCGGAAGAGACCCAGTACTTC
j_call: TRBJ2-7; d_call: -; clone_size: many; cdr3_length: 11; v_call: TRBV10-3; cdr3_aa: CAISEGAEQYF; cdr3_nt: TGTGCCATCAGTGAGGGGGCCGAGCAGTACTTC
j_call: TRBJ2-3; d_call: TRBD1; clone_size: few; cdr3_length: 14; v_call: TRBV7-2; cdr3_aa: CASTDRQSTDTQYF; cdr3_nt: TGTGCCAGCACGGACAGGCAAAGCACAGATACGCAGTATTTT
j_call: TRBJ1-2; d_call: -; clone_size: many; cdr3_length: 13; v_call: TRBV30; cdr3_aa: CAWSVEANYGYTF; cdr3_nt: TGTGCCTGGAGTGTGGAAGCTAACTATGGCTACACCTTC
j_call: TRBJ2-2; d_call: -; clone_size: many; cdr3_length: 13; v_call: TRBV20-1; cdr3_aa: CSASGQNTGELFF; cdr3_nt: TGCAGTGCTAGCGGGCAGAACACCGGGGAGCTGTTTTTT
j_call: TRBJ2-1; d_call: -; clone_size: many; cdr3_length: 17; v_call: TRBV5-1; cdr3_aa: CASSLQGGKGSYNEQFF; cdr3_nt: TGCGCCAGCAGCTTACAGGGTGGAAAGGGTTCCTACAATGAGCAGTTCTTC
j_call: TRBJ1-1; d_call: TRBD1; clone_size: many; cdr3_length: 13; v_call: TRBV29-1; cdr3_aa: CSVSDRGGTEAFF; cdr3_nt: TGCAGCGTCTCGGACAGGGGAGGGACTGAAGCTTTCTTT
j_call: TRBJ1-6; d_call: -; clone_size: few; cdr3_length: 15; v_call: TRBV11-2; cdr3_aa: CASSLDPGPNSPLHF; cdr3_nt: TGTGCCAGCAGCTTAGATCCAGGCCCTAATTCACCCCTCCACTTT
j_call: TRBJ1-2; d_call: TRBD1; clone_size: many; cdr3_length: 16; v_call: TRBV3-1; cdr3_aa: CASSPTTGGENYGYTF; cdr3_nt: TGTGCCAGCAGCCCTACGACAGGGGGCGAGAACTATGGCTACACCTTC
j_call: TRBJ1-4; d_call: -; clone_size: -; cdr3_length: 13; v_call: TRBV30; cdr3_aa: CAWSGAGDEKLFF; cdr3_nt: TGTGCCTGGAGTGGAGCAGGGGATGAAAAACTGTTTTTT
j_call: TRBJ2-5; d_call: -; clone_size: many; cdr3_length: 14; v_call: TRBV5-1; cdr3_aa: CASSRDGIQETQYF; cdr3_nt: TGCGCCAGCAGCCGGGACGGAATCCAAGAGACCCAGTACTTC